The clone carrying this TCR beta chain was found a few times. Its target is unknown. Other DNA sequences within the sample encode an identical CDR3. As every portion of the isolated RNA was reverse transcribed, the sequencing read expressed TCRB transcripts. Libraries were prepared by immunoSEQ multiplex PCR; TCRdb keeps only in-frame clonotypes and omits some of them. The sample includes 600,000 or so clones, around an eighth of them seen just once. V lost 1 base and J lost 6, with 11 bases in between. Germline CDR1 and CDR2: LGHNA and YSLEER. The CDR3 length is 14 residues. The record originates from a study of beta chain features in type 1 diabetes. Study-wide results and caveats: Across all four CD4+ subsets, people with type 1 diabetes showed modestly shorter TCRB CDR3s.

The sequenced sample consisted of naive CD4+ T cells from blood. The clonotype originates from a man aged 18 to 30 with type 1 diabetes. The rearrangement links TRBV4-3 to TRBJ2-3; possibly TRBD1 or TRBD2 for D (5 bases each). CDR3 in amino acids: CASSQAPGRDTQYF. The CDR3 DNA reads TGCGCCAGCAGCCAAGCCCCGGGACGGGATACGCAGTATTTT.